This TCR beta chain was documented in a study of T cell changes during pregnancy in multiple sclerosis. Assay used: immunoSEQ multiplex PCR; TCRdb lists only in-frame clones, some missing. The data hold some 20,000 clones, with around 88% observed a single time. V dropped 4 bases and J dropped 7; count of bases not matched to a gene: 7. Germline V gene lookup returns CDR1 ENHRY and CDR2 SYGVKD. The CDR3 is 14 amino acids. V and J are TRBV10-3 and TRBJ2-1; 7 bases are shared with TRBD1. The receptor's source is a female donor in good health, enrolled as a control in a pregnancy study. Sequences were derived from CD4+ T cells from peripheral blood mononuclear cells, sampled in the first trimester of pregnancy. The CDR3 sequence: CAISAAGTENEQFF. CDR3 nucleotide sequence: TGTGCCATCAGTGCCGCCGGGACAGAGAATGAGCAGTTCTTC.